These 13 T cell receptor beta chains share one sample of origin, sequenced in a study of CD4 T cells in relation to SARS-CoV-2 and coronaviruses. Here immunoSEQ multiplex PCR was the method, and the copy in TCRdb shows in-frame clones only, minus some. The sample comprises 40,000 or so clones, less than 85% of which are singletons, and approximately 5% rests with the top ten. No antigen has been identified for these receptors. Material: naive CD4+ T cells from PBMCs, cultured in vitro. Indicated subset: naive CD4+ T cells isolated by negative enrichment. The receptor source for this set is an adult with COVID-19.

This clone has only one observation. The rearrangement joins TRBV6-1 to TRBJ2-4, with D unresolved. Trimming took off 1 base at V and 7 bases at J, with 17 bases between the two ends. CDR3 length: 16 residues. The V gene's germline CDR1 is MNHNS and CDR2 SASEGT. The CDR3 sequence is CASSEVKGPSYNIQYF. The DNA of the CDR3 is TGTGCCAGCAGTGAAGTAAAGGGCCCTTCTTACAACATTCAGTACTTC.

This rearrangement joins TRBV7-2 to TRBJ1-6; tentatively, D is TRBD1 (5 bases). The germline V and J ends were trimmed by 3 bases and 5 bases, with 8 bases remaining between them. Per the germline V gene, CDR1 is SGHTA and CDR2 is FQGNSA. This CDR3 region has 14 residues. As DNA, the CDR3 is TGTGCCAGCAGCTTGGGACCTAATAATTCACCCCTCCACTTT. Translating it yields CASSLGPNNSPLHF.

This chain connects TRBV5-1 to TRBJ2-1, with D possibly matching TRBD1 (5 bases). This CDR3 spans 14 amino acids. Trimming pared 3 bases from V and 6 bases from J, leaving 13 bases between. In germline, CDR1 is SGHRS, CDR2 YFSETQ. The CDR3 is CASSYGQDLNEQFF. The CDR3 DNA follows: TGCGCCAGCAGCTACGGACAAGACCTCAATGAGCAGTTCTTC.

The genes are TRBV7-2 and TRBJ2-1; 8 bases line up with TRBD2. The germline V gene has CDR1 SGHTA and CDR2 FQGNSA. V shed 2 bases and J 8 bases; nucleotides not matched to a gene: 8. CDR3 length: 15 residues. CDR3 nucleotides: TGTGCCAGCAGCTTATACAGCGGGAGTGTAGATGAGCAGTTCTTC. As protein: CASSLYSGSVDEQFF.

The CDR3 bases are TGTGCCACCAGTGACGTTGACACAGCTAGCACAGATACGCAGTATTTT. Protein product: CATSDVDTASTDTQYF. V and J are TRBV24-1 and TRBJ2-3; D remains unclear. V was cut by 4 bases and J by 0 bases, with 13 bases left in between. Germline V CDR1 and CDR2: KGHDR, SFDVKD. This CDR3 region has 16 residues.

This clone was recorded a few times. The V and J genes are TRBV5-4 and TRBJ2-3, with a tentative D call TRBD2 (5 bases). This CDR3 region has 13 residues. CDR1 and CDR2 from the germline V gene are SGHNT and YYREEE (reference sequence). The V end was cut by 0 bases, the J end by 6 bases, with 8 bases between. The CDR3 nucleotides read TGTGCCAGCAGCTTGGACGGGGTGGATACGCAGTATTTT. Its protein product is CASSLDGVDTQYF.

In its sample, this clone was seen once. The CDR3 DNA follows: TGTGCCAGCAGCCTAGGCCAAGCCCGCAGGGAGCCGAACACTGAAGCTTTCTTT. It specifies CASSLGQARREPNTEAFF. The chain uses TRBV11-2 and TRBJ1-1; possibly TRBD1 for D (5 bases). Germline loops: CDR1 SGHAT, CDR2 FQNNGV. The CDR3 is 18 residues long. V was shortened by 5 bases and J by 1 base, with 23 bases between the two germline ends.

The genes are TRBV5-1 and TRBJ1-2; perhaps TRBD1 as D (5 bases). The germline V gene has CDR1 SGHRS and CDR2 YFSETQ. The ends were cut back, 2 bases at V and 3 bases at J, with 8 bases in the middle. There are 13 residues in the CDR3. This CDR3 is CASSLEGDYGYTF. The CDR3, as DNA: TGCGCCAGCAGCTTAGAAGGGGACTATGGCTACACCTTC. Filled out from reference TRBV5-1 and TRBJ1-2, the complete variable domain reads KAGVTQTPRYLIKTRGQQVTLSCSPISGHRSVSWYQQTPGQGLQFLFEYFSETQRNKGNFPGRFSGRQFSNSRSEMNVSTLELGDSALYLCASSLEGDYGYTFGSGTRLTVV.

This clone appeared a few times. V and J are TRBV10-3 and TRBJ1-5; TRBD1 matches at 7 bases. V trimming: 2 bases; J trimming: 6 bases; junction bases outside the gene matches: 7. This CDR3 contains 15 residues. The germline CDR1 and CDR2 sequences are ENHRY and SYGVKD. CDR3 residues: CAISEIGTVGQPQHF. DNA of the CDR3: TGTGCCATCAGTGAGATAGGGACAGTAGGTCAGCCCCAGCATTTT.

In this sample, this clone turned up once. The V and J genes are TRBV7-9 and TRBJ2-7; no firm D call. Germline values: CDR1 SEHNR, CDR2 FQNEAQ (reference sequence). V gave up 5 bases and J gave up 3 bases, with 5 bases separating them. The CDR3 covers 11 residues. CDR3 nucleotides: TGTGCCAGCAGCCAACTCTACGAGCAGTACTTC. Its translation: CASSQLYEQYF. Full variable domain (outside the CDR3, taken from reference TRBV7-9 and TRBJ2-7): DTGVSQNPRHKITKRGQNVTFRCDPISEHNRLYWYRQTLGQGPEFLTYFQNEAQLEKSRLLSDRFSAERPKGSFSTLEIQRTEQGDSAMYLCASSQLYEQYFGPGTRLTVT.

J is TRBJ1-1 and V is TRBV12-3 or TRBV12-4; D remains unclear. The length of the CDR3 is 13 residues. V lost 7 bases and J 4 bases, leaving 13 bases between the germline ends. For the CDR3, the DNA is TGTGCCAGCACCTTCGAATGGACCACTGAAGCTTTCTTT. Translated: CASTFEWTTEAFF.

J is TRBJ2-5 and V is TRBV6-5; TRBD1 matches at 7 bases. The CDR3 consists of 13 residues. Germline lookup yields CDR1 MNHEY and CDR2 SVGAGI. Germline trimming cut 6 bases from V and 9 bases from J; bases unmatched to any gene: 10. CDR3: CASRTGLIRAQYF. The CDR3 DNA sequence: TGTGCCAGCAGGACAGGGTTAATTCGGGCCCAGTACTTC.

The chain recombines TRBV30 with TRBJ2-1, with D unclear. This CDR3 spans 12 amino acids. Germline CDR1 is GTSNPN and CDR2 is SVGIG (reference sequence). The germline V and J ends were trimmed by 4 bases and 12 bases, with 16 bases remaining between them. The CDR3 spells CAWKSSIFGQFF. As DNA, the CDR3 is TGTGCCTGGAAGAGTAGCATATTTGGGCAGTTCTTC.